This T cell receptor (beta chain) comes out of a study of T cell responses to AZD1222 COVID-19 vaccine. Study-wide background: Pooling of second doses given at about 4 or about 12 weeks was done.

Study outcomes and limitations: The repertoires were collected only after the peak T cell response. Mapped onto spike, vaccine-associated CD4 TCRs spanned it and were dominant at 160-218 and 743-854. Among AZD1222 vaccinees, only 5 to 7 were seropositive at baseline.

This clone has only one observation. Its matching antigen is unknown. Some clones are missing from TCRdb's copy, which holds only in-frame ones; the method was immunoSEQ multiplex PCR. The data show more than 75,000 clones, with 80% to 90% seen just once and just under 7.5% held by the top ten. With 0 bases clipped from V and 5 bases from J, the junction kept 9 bases outside the gene matches. The CDR3 contains 17 residues. CDR1 is SGDLS and CDR2 is YYNGEE in the germline V gene. V gene TRBV9 combines with J gene TRBJ2-1; 9 nucleotides agree with TRBD2. The source of this sequence is an adult in good health. The material was peripheral blood, obtained on day 0 of AZD1222 vaccination. CDR3 sequence: CASSVVGLAGYHNEQFF. CDR3 bases: TGTGCCAGCAGCGTAGTCGGGCTAGCGGGATATCACAATGAGCAGTTCTTC. The complete variable domain, with remaining parts taken from reference TRBV9 and TRBJ2-1, reads DSGVTQTPKHLITATGQRVTLRCSPRSGDLSVYWYQQSLDQGLQFLIQYYNGEERAKGNILERFSAQQFPDLHSELNLSSLELGDSALYFCASSVVGLAGYHNEQFFGPGTRLTVL.